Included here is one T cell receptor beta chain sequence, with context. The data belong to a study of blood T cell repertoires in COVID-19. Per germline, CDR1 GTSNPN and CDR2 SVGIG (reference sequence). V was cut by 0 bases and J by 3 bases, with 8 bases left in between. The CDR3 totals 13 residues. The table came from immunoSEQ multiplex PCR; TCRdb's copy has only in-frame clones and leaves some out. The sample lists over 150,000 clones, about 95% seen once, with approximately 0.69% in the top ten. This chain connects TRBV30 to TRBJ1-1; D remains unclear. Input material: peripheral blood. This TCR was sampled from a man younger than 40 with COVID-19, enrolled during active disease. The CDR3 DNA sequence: TGTGCCTGGAGTGTTGGAGGGTACACTGAAGCTTTCTTT. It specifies CAWSVGGYTEAFF. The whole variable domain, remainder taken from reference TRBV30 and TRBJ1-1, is SQTIHQWPATLVQPVGSPLSLECTVEGTSNPNLYWYRQAAGRGLQLLFYSVGIGQISSEVPQNLSASRPQDRQFILSSKKLLLSDSGFYLCAWSVGGYTEAFFGQGTRLTVV.